These 6 T cell receptor beta chains were all obtained from the same sample, sequenced in a study of blood T cells in healthy people across ages. Then a second PCR, running about 7 to 11 cycles, was carried out with a sample-barcoded 5' primer and a J-beta primer mix. TCRdb reprocessed the 5' RACE reads via MiXCR and lists one record per CDR3 protein. The table records 600,000 to 850,000 distinct CDR3 sequences, roughly 44% of them present only once. Specimen: blood. The source of these receptors is a woman in her sixties or seventies in good health.

V usage is TRBV3-1 and J usage is TRBJ2-6, with D possibly matching TRBD2 (6 bases). The CDR3 is made up of 16 amino acids. CDR1 and CDR2 (germline): LGHDT, YNNKEL (reference sequence). The V gene lost 4 bases and the J gene lost 0 bases, with 10 bases spanning the gap. CDR3 sequence reads: CASSRTGGSGANVLTF. The CDR3 DNA reads as TGTGCCAGCAGCCGGACCGGGGGCTCTGGGGCCAACGTCCTGACTTTC. The whole variable domain, remainder taken from reference TRBV3-1 and TRBJ2-6, is DTAVSQTPKYLVTQMGNDKSIKCEQNLGHDTMYWYKQDSKKFLKIMFSYNNKELIINETVPNRFSPKSPDKAHLNLHINSLELGDSAVYFCASSRTGGSGANVLTFGAGSRLTVL.

The chain employs TRBV12-3 or TRBV12-4 and TRBJ1-2, with TRBD1 matching over 7 bases. The CDR3 runs 13 residues. The V segment lost 3 bases and the J segment 5 bases; nucleotides outside the gene matches: 3. This CDR3 reads CASSFYRGYGYTF. Written as DNA, the CDR3 is TGTGCCAGCAGTTTCTACAGGGGATATGGCTACACCTTC.

The rearrangement joins TRBV6-5 to TRBJ2-5; D possibly corresponds to TRBD2 (5 bases). CDR1 is MNHEY and CDR2 is SVGAGI in the germline V gene. V lost 6 bases to trimming and J lost 2 bases, with 10 bases between them. The CDR3 has 13 residues. CDR3 region: CASRPPGQETQYF. The CDR3 DNA is TGTGCCAGCAGACCCCCGGGACAAGAGACCCAGTACTTC.

The chain's CDR3 is CASSLERANYGYTF. For the CDR3, the DNA is TGCGCCAGCAGCTTGGAGAGGGCAAACTATGGCTACACCTTC. The chain couples TRBV5-1 to TRBJ1-2; D is unclear. V was clipped by 0 bases and J by 2 bases, with 8 bases between them. Germline CDR1 is SGHRS and CDR2 is YFSETQ. This CDR3 spans 14 amino acids.

To note about this clonotype: One junction end disagrees with the germline gene, perhaps due to a read error. The chain employs TRBV6-2 or TRBV6-3 and TRBJ2-7; 12 bases are a match to TRBD2. CDR3 length equals 19 residues. Germline V lookup: CDR1 MNHEY, CDR2 SVGEGT. The CDR3 nucleotides read TGTGCCAGCGGTTACGCCCCCCGGACTAGCGGGACTACCTCCTACGAGCAGTACTTC. It is translated as CASGYAPRTSGTTSYEQYF.

The chain uses TRBV25-1 and TRBJ2-7; D unclear. The DNA end lines up better with TRBJ2-5; the J call may be wrong. From germline, CDR1 is MGHDK and CDR2 SYGVNS. The CDR3 has 13 residues. CDR3: CASSEYGRETQYF. As DNA, the CDR3 is TGTGCCAGCAGTGAATATGGCAGAGAGACCCAGTACTTC.